This T cell receptor (beta chain) derives from a study of blood T cell repertoires in COVID-19. Study at large: The United States, Italy and Spain provided the acute and convalescent COVID-19 samples.

Those enrolled in Seattle joined during active infection and were followed longitudinally afterward. Authors' analysis steps: Quantification of nucleated cells was approximated via reference gene primer amplification. Repertoires were generated with immunoSEQ multiplex PCR, while TCRdb's copy carries only in-frame clones and drops some. From that table come the V and J calls and clone size; the DNA was used to work out D and trimming. The table includes about 260,000 clones, roughly 86% detected once. The table lists this clone with a count of one. Input material: peripheral blood. The source of this sequence is a woman in her twenties or thirties with COVID-19, enrolled during active disease.

CDR3 region: CASRVAGGPGNEQFF. In nucleotides, the CDR3 is TGTGCCAGTAGGGTAGCGGGAGGGCCTGGAAATGAGCAGTTCTTC. The chain uses TRBV19 and TRBJ2-1, with 11 nucleotides matching TRBD2. The CDR3 has 15 residues. Trimming at V came to 6 bases and at J to 7 bases, leaving 8 bases not matched to a gene. Germline V gene data show CDR1 as LNHDA and CDR2 as SQIVND (reference sequence).